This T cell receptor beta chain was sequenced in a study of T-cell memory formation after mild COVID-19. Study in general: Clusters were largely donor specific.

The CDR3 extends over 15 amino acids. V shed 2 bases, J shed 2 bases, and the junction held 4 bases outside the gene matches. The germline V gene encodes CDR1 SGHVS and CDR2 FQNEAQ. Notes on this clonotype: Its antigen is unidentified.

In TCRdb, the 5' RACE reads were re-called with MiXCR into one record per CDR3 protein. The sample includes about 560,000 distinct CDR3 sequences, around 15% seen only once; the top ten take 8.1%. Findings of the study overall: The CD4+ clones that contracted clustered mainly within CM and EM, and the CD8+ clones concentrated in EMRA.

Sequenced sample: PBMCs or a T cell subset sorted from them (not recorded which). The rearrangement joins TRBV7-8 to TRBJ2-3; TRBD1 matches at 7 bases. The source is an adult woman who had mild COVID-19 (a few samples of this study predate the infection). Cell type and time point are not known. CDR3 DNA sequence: TGTGCCAGCAGCTTACGACAGGGCACCACAGATACGCAGTATTTT. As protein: CASSLRQGTTDTQYF. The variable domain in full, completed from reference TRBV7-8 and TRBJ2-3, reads GAGVSQSPRYKVAKRGQDVALRCDPISGHVSLFWYQQALGQGPEFLTYFQNEAQLDKSGLPSDRFFAERPEGSVSTLKIQRTQQEDSAVYLCASSLRQGTTDTQYFGPGTRLTVL.